This paragraph covers one T cell receptor (beta chain) sequence. This sample is part of a study of PD-1 blockade in classical Hodgkin lymphoma. Trimming removed 4 bases from V and 6 bases from J; junction bases left unmatched: 12. CDR1 and CDR2 from the germline V gene are SGDLS and YYNGEE. The CDR3 runs to 16 residues. Clones were read by immunoSEQ multiplex PCR, and TCRdb kept only the in-frame ones, dropping some. This table has 15,000 or so clones, over 60% appearing once. Every single patient, without exception, relapsed after autologous stem cell transplantation, and brentuximab vedotin exposure varied.

The sample consisted of peripheral blood mononuclear cells (PBMCs), taken at baseline. This receptor was identified in a human donor with classical Hodgkin lymphoma. The V call is TRBV9, the J call TRBJ2-2, with TRBD2 identical over 7 bases. The CDR3 here is CASSPRLAPQAGELFF. The CDR3 DNA reads TGTGCCAGCAGCCCCCGACTAGCTCCTCAGGCCGGGGAGCTGTTTTTT.